Below, 11 T cell receptor beta chains from the same sample are listed, as sequenced in a study of cytomegalovirus exposure and HLA in healthy donors. Clones were sequenced by immunoSEQ multiplex PCR, and TCRdb holds only the in-frame ones, with some missing. This table has approximately 230,000 clones, about 90% appearing once. Sequencing was performed on PBMCs. These receptors all come from a young man in good health and CMV-seropositive.

Worth noting for this clone: This same CDR3 is encoded by further DNA sequences in the sample. The rearrangement joins TRBV10-3 to TRBJ1-2; maybe TRBD1 (6 bases). The V gene lost 6 bases and the J gene lost 0 bases, with 11 bases spanning the gap. CDR3 length equals 14 residues. Germline V gene data show CDR1 as ENHRY and CDR2 as SYGVKD. CDR3 DNA: TGTGCCATCAGCGAGAGGGGGGCTAACTATGGCTACACCTTC. This sequence encodes CAISERGANYGYTF.

The chain has TRBV2 and TRBJ1-2; no clear D. Trimming removed 8 bases from V and 7 bases from J, with 17 bases in between. The length of the CDR3 is 13 residues. Germline lookup yields CDR1 SNHLY and CDR2 FYNNEI. CDR3: CASGEREWGGYTF. The CDR3 DNA is TGTGCCAGCGGAGAGAGGGAATGGGGTGGCTACACCTTC.

This rearrangement joins TRBV7-2 to TRBJ2-2; 10 nucleotides agree with TRBD2. This CDR3 has 16 residues. The V segment lost 4 bases and the J segment 5 bases; nucleotides outside the gene matches: 7. CDR1 SGHTA and CDR2 FQGNSA come from the germline V gene. The CDR3 reads CASSSSSGSGTGELFF. The CDR3 coding sequence is TGTGCCAGCAGCTCCTCTAGCGGGAGTGGGACCGGGGAGCTGTTTTTT.

This chain uses TRBV4-1 with TRBJ2-7; tentative D call: TRBD2 (6 bases). Trimming pared 1 base from V and 0 bases from J, leaving 10 bases between. Germline CDR1 MGHRA, CDR2 YSYEKL. The CDR3 runs to 15 residues. The CDR3 reads CASSQGLASSYEQYF. The CDR3 nucleotides read TGCGCCAGCAGCCAAGGCCTAGCGAGCTCCTACGAGCAGTACTTC.

The chain carries TRBV10-3 and TRBJ1-3; D gene ambiguous. V was clipped by 3 bases and J by 0 bases, with 9 bases between them. Germline V gene lookup returns CDR1 ENHRY and CDR2 SYGVKD. The CDR3 length is 15 residues. The DNA of the CDR3 is TGTGCCATCAGTGATAGCGGGCCCTCTGGAAACACCATATATTTT. Its protein is CAISDSGPSGNTIYF.

The genes are TRBV5-4 and TRBJ1-1, with TRBD1 as a possible D gene (5 bases). With 1 base removed from V and 8 bases from J, the gap between germline ends came to 9 bases. CDR1 is SGHNT, CDR2 YYREEE, per germline (reference sequence). This CDR3 is 12 amino acids long. The CDR3 sequence: CASSLLGAEAFF. Here the CDR3 DNA reads TGTGCCAGCAGCTTGCTAGGGGCCGAAGCTTTCTTT.

The chain carries TRBV4-2 and TRBJ2-7; D unresolved. Germline V gives CDR1 LGHNA, CDR2 YNFKEQ. This CDR3 contains 12 residues. V lost 0 bases and J 5 bases, leaving 5 bases between the germline ends. DNA for the CDR3: TGTGCCAGCAGCCAAGATAGGGACGAGCAGTACTTC. Protein sequence: CASSQDRDEQYF.

The V call is TRBV18, the J call TRBJ1-1; D unclear. Germline V gives CDR1 KGHSH, CDR2 LQKENI. The CDR3 runs 13 residues. Trimming took off 4 bases at V and 0 bases at J, with 6 bases between the two ends. CDR3 nucleotides: TGTGCCAGCTCACTTCAGGTGAACACTGAAGCTTTCTTT. Translation gives CASSLQVNTEAFF. Looking up the rest from reference TRBV18 and TRBJ1-1 gives the full variable domain: NAGVMQNPRHLVRRRGQEARLRCSPMKGHSHVYWYRQLPEEGLKFMVYLQKENIIDESGMPKERFSAEFPKEGPSILRIQQVVRGDSAAYFCASSLQVNTEAFFGQGTRLTVV.

This clone appeared a few times. The chain has TRBV14 and TRBJ1-2; 9 bases align to TRBD1. The CDR3 runs 15 residues. Trimming cost V 2 bases and J 6 bases; bases outside gene matches: 7. CDR1 is SGHDN, CDR2 FVKESK, per germline. This chain's CDR3 is CASSQSGTGHHGYTF. CDR3 DNA: TGTGCCAGCAGCCAATCTGGGACAGGGCATCATGGCTACACCTTC. The variable domain in full, with the rest retrieved from reference TRBV14 and TRBJ1-2, is EAGVTQFPSHSVIEKGQTVTLRCDPISGHDNLYWYRRVMGKEIKFLLHFVKESKQDESGMPNNRFLAERTGGTYSTLKVQPAELEDSGVYFCASSQSGTGHHGYTFGSGTRLTVV.

This chain joins TRBV30 and TRBJ2-2; TRBD2 agrees at 11 bases. CDR1 is GTSNPN, CDR2 SVGIG, per germline (reference sequence). CDR3 size: 15 residues. Unmatched junction bases numbered 8, after V lost 5 bases and J lost 6 bases. In DNA form, the CDR3 reads TGTGCCTGGGGCCTAGCGGGAGGATCCCCCGGGGAGCTGTTTTTT. Protein sequence: CAWGLAGGSPGELFF.

This chain connects TRBV7-9 to TRBJ1-5, with D maybe TRBD1 (5 bases). Trimming left V 2 bases short and J 2 bases short, with 7 bases between. This CDR3 comprises 14 residues. Germline values: CDR1 SEHNR, CDR2 FQNEAQ (reference sequence). CDR3 protein: CASSLRGGNQPQHF. Here the CDR3 DNA reads TGTGCCAGCAGCTTACGAGGGGGCAATCAGCCCCAGCATTTT.